These T cell receptor beta chains were read from a single sample in a study of T-cell reconstitution after alpha-beta-depleted transplantation in children. TCRdb reprocessed the PCR reads via MiXCR and lists one record per CDR3 protein. The data show more than 450,000 distinct CDR3 sequences, approximately 16% seen once. Specimen: PBMCs from the stem cell graft donor, collected from the stem cell graft. All receptors come from a human donor who donated a stem cell graft to a child with acute lymphoblastic leukemia. Each CDR3 is given with its conserved first and last residue. The D gene is left open where the match is weak. Not all rows give a size; the values are once, few, many and, for expanded clones, a class.

TRBJ2-7 | NA | NA | 16 | TRBV14 | CASSREWGLHSYEQYF | TGTGCCAGCAGCCGAGAATGGGGACTTCATTCCTACGAGCAGTACTTC
TRBJ1-6 | few | NA | 14 | TRBV4-1 | CASSPGSPGTPLHF | TGCGCCAGCAGCCCCGGGAGTCCAGGGACACCCCTCCACTTT
TRBJ1-5 | few | NA | 13 | TRBV7-3 | CASSQSPGQPQHF | TGTGCCAGCAGCCAGTCTCCAGGTCAGCCCCAGCATTTT
TRBJ1-5 | few | NA | 12 | TRBV6-1 | CASSELRQPQHF | TGTGCCAGCAGTGAATTACGGCAGCCCCAGCATTTT
TRBJ2-7 | NA | NA | 15 | TRBV4-1 | CASSQGLAVSYEQYF | TGCGCCAGCAGCCAAGGATTAGCGGTATCCTACGAGCAGTACTTC
TRBJ2-1 | few | NA | 13 | TRBV19 | CASKGGPYNEQFF | TGTGCCAGTAAAGGCGGCCCCTACAATGAGCAGTTCTTC
TRBJ2-3 | many | TRBD2 | 18 | TRBV5-1 | CASSRTNLLAGTTDTQYF | TGCGCCAGCAGCCGCACGAACCTACTAGCGGGTACTACAGATACGCAGTATTTT
TRBJ2-7 | many | TRBD1 | 15 | TRBV5-1 | CASSLEAGGSYEQYF | TGCGCCAGCAGCTTGGAAGCAGGGGGCAGCTACGAGCAGTACTTC
TRBJ2-1 | few | NA | 13 | TRBV27 | CASRGAGTNEQFF | TGTGCCAGCAGAGGGGCGGGGACCAATGAGCAGTTCTTC
TRBJ2-2 | NA | TRBD1 | 12 | TRBV3-1 | CASRGGSGELFF | TGTGCCAGCAGAGGGGGCAGCGGGGAGCTGTTTTTT
TRBJ1-4 | NA | TRBD1 | 19 | TRBV11-1 | CASSRGTGVITSGGEKLFF | TGTGCCAGCAGCCGTGGGACAGGCGTAATTACCTCTGGCGGTGAAAAACTGTTTTTT
TRBJ2-3 | NA | NA | 15 | TRBV5-1 | CASSAGGLSTDTQYF | TGCGCCAGCAGCGCTGGGGGACTTAGCACAGATACGCAGTATTTT
TRBJ1-5 | NA | NA | 12 | TRBV7-3 | CASSLNNQPQHF | TGTGCCAGCAGCTTAAACAATCAGCCCCAGCATTTT
TRBJ1-4 | NA | TRBD1 | 15 | TRBV7-9 | CASSPPRTGNEKLFF | TGTGCCAGCAGCCCCCCGCGGACAGGGAACGAAAAACTGTTTTTT
TRBJ2-1 | NA | NA | 15 | TRBV2 | CASSSSGTRGNEQFF | TGTGCCAGCAGTTCCTCCGGGACTCGGGGCAATGAGCAGTTCTTC
TRBJ2-2 | NA | TRBD1 | 16 | TRBV9 | CASSVGTGSDTGELFF | TGTGCCAGCAGCGTAGGGACAGGGTCAGACACCGGGGAGCTGTTTTTT
TRBJ2-1 | NA | TRBD2 | 15 | TRBV27 | CASSLGTSAHNEQFF | TGTGCCAGCAGTCTCGGGACTAGCGCCCACAATGAGCAGTTCTTC
TRBJ2-1 | few | NA | 14 | TRBV7-9 | CASGDGRAYNEQFF | TGTGCCAGCGGTGATGGCAGGGCCTACAATGAGCAGTTCTTC
TRBJ2-2 | NA | TRBD1 | 16 | TRBV7-8 | CASSLVGTAFTGELFF | TGTGCCAGCAGCTTAGTAGGGACAGCTTTCACCGGGGAGCTGTTTTTT
TRBJ2-6 | NA | TRBD2 | 14 | TRBV5-1 | CASRREAGANVLTF | TGCGCCAGCAGACGGGAGGCTGGGGCCAACGTCCTGACTTTC
TRBJ1-1 | few | NA | 15 | TRBV24-1 | CATSAYDGLNTEAFF | TGTGCCACCAGTGCTTACGACGGCCTCAACACTGAAGCTTTCTTT
TRBJ1-2 | NA | NA | 14 | TRBV18 | CASSPSRDGYGYTF | TGTGCCAGCTCACCCTCGAGGGACGGCTATGGCTACACCTTC
TRBJ2-7 | NA | TRBD2 | 15 | TRBV2 | CASSDLIAGNYEQYF | TGTGCCAGCAGTGATCTTATAGCGGGAAACTACGAGCAGTACTTC
TRBJ2-3 | few | NA | 16 | TRBV7-6 | CASSSHPLGGEDTQYF | TGTGCCAGCAGCTCTCACCCGCTAGGAGGGGAAGATACGCAGTATTTT
TRBJ2-6 | few | NA | 15 | TRBV20-1 | CSARGGLSGANVLTF | TGCAGTGCTAGAGGGGGGCTCTCTGGGGCCAACGTCCTGACTTTC
TRBJ2-1 | NA | TRBD2 | 15 | TRBV29-1 | CSVERLAGGYNEQFF | TGCAGCGTTGAGAGACTAGCGGGAGGATACAATGAGCAGTTCTTC
TRBJ2-2 | NA | TRBD2 | 16 | TRBV5-1 | CASSNIAGRNTGELFF | TGCGCCAGCAGCAACATAGCGGGCCGGAACACCGGGGAGCTGTTTTTT
TRBJ1-5 | NA | NA | 17 | TRBV6-1 | CASSEAGTFGFNQPQHF | TGTGCCAGCAGTGAAGCGGGGACATTTGGGTTTAATCAGCCCCAGCATTTT
TRBJ2-1 | few | NA | 16 | TRBV12-3/TRBV12-4 | CASSSLSRDIGNEQFF | TGTGCCAGCAGCTCTTTATCCCGGGACATAGGAAATGAGCAGTTCTTC
TRBJ2-5 | few | NA | 15 | TRBV9 | CASSVDQGGAETQYF | TGTGCCAGCAGCGTCGACCAGGGGGGTGCAGAGACCCAGTACTTC
TRBJ1-5 | NA | NA | 13 | TRBV12-3/TRBV12-4 | CASRPPGKKPQHF | TGTGCCAGCAGGCCCCCGGGGAAAAAGCCCCAGCATTTT
TRBJ2-1 | NA | NA | 12 | TRBV3-1 | CASRSPFNEQFF | TGTGCCAGCAGATCCCCGTTCAATGAGCAGTTCTTC
TRBJ1-2 | NA | NA | 15 | TRBV27 | CASSLKAGGGYGYTF | TGTGCCAGCAGTTTAAAGGCAGGAGGGGGCTATGGCTACACCTTC
TRBJ1-1 | many | NA | 12 | TRBV12-3/TRBV12-4 | CASSPGYTEAFF | TGTGCCAGCAGTCCAGGGTACACTGAAGCTTTCTTT
TRBJ1-2 | few | NA | 14 | TRBV30 | CAWSVGLGGNGYTF | TGTGCCTGGAGTGTCGGTCTGGGGGGAAATGGCTACACCTTC
TRBJ2-1 | NA | NA | 16 | TRBV13 | CASSLQGLGSYNEQFF | TGTGCCAGCAGCTTACAGGGTCTTGGCTCCTACAATGAGCAGTTCTTC
TRBJ2-5 | few | NA | 14 | TRBV15 | CATSREPRGETQYF | TGTGCCACCAGCAGAGAGCCCCGCGGGGAGACCCAGTACTTC
TRBJ1-6 | few | NA | 13 | TRBV6-6 | CASGSGSQSPLHF | TGTGCCAGCGGATCAGGGTCACAGTCACCCCTCCACTTT
TRBJ2-7 | NA | NA | 18 | TRBV7-3 | CASSLRPTPYFNSPEQYF | TGTGCCAGCAGCTTGAGACCGACCCCTTATTTCAACTCACCCGAGCAGTACTTC
TRBJ2-1 | NA | NA | 13 | TRBV6-6 | CASSYSVTTEQFF | TGTGCCAGCAGTTACTCTGTTACGACTGAGCAGTTCTTC
TRBJ2-7 | few | NA | 13 | TRBV27 | CASSSDARYEQYF | TGTGCCAGTTCCTCGGACGCCCGCTACGAGCAGTACTTC
TRBJ2-1 | few | NA | 13 | TRBV5-1 | CASSGDSYNEQFF | TGCGCCAGCAGTGGGGACTCCTACAATGAGCAGTTCTTC
TRBJ2-5 | few | TRBD2 | 15 | TRBV3-1 | CASSTKTSGGETQYF | TGTGCCAGCAGCACGAAGACTAGCGGGGGAGAGACCCAGTACTTC
TRBJ2-7 | few | NA | 15 | TRBV5-6 | CASSLGGGRSVEQYF | TGTGCCAGCAGCTTGGGGGGGGGGCGCTCCGTCGAGCAGTACTTC
TRBJ1-2 | NA | TRBD1 | 14 | TRBV28 | CASGQGPLNYGYTF | TGTGCCAGCGGACAGGGCCCGCTAAACTATGGCTACACCTTC
TRBJ2-1 | NA | NA | 12 | TRBV20-1 | CSAREIYSEQFF | TGCAGTGCTAGAGAGATCTATAGTGAGCAGTTCTTC